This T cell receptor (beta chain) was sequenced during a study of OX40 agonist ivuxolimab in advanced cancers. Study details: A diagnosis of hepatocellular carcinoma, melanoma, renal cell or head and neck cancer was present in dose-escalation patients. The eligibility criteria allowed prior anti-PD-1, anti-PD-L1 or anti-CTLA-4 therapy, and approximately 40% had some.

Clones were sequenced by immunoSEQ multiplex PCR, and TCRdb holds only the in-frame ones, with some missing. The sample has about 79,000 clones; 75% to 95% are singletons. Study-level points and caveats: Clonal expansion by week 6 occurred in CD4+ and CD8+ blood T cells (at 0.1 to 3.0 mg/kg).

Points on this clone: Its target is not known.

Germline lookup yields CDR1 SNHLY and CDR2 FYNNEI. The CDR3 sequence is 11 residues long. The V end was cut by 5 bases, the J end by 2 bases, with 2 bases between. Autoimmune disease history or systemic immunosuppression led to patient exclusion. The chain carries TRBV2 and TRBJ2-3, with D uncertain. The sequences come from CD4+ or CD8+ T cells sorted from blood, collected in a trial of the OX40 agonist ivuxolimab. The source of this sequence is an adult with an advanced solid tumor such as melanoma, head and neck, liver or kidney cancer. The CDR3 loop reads CASSFTDTQYF. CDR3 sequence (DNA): TGTGCCAGCAGTTTCACAGATACGCAGTATTTT.